Included here is one TCR beta chain sequence, with context. Original handling: Researchers report that nucleated cell counts were estimated from reference gene primer amplification. Generated by immunoSEQ multiplex PCR, the TCRdb table keeps only in-frame clones and is missing some. V, J and clone size are those of that table, while D and trimming were read from the DNA. The sample lists fewer than 95,000 clones, 80% to 90% occurring once. The data derive from a study of blood T cell repertoires in COVID-19. Germline V gene lookup returns CDR1 MNHEY and CDR2 SMNVEV (reference sequence). The CDR3 is made up of 14 amino acids. Trimming took 5 bases from V and 2 from J, leaving 12 bases between them.

The rearrangement uses TRBV27 and TRBJ1-2; possible D gene TRBD1, 5 bases. This TCR was recovered from an elderly woman with acute or convalescent COVID-19. What was sequenced was peripheral blood. CDR3 in amino acids: CASSPGRGNYGYTF. The CDR3, as DNA: TGTGCCAGCAGTCCCGGGAGGGGCAACTATGGCTACACCTTC.